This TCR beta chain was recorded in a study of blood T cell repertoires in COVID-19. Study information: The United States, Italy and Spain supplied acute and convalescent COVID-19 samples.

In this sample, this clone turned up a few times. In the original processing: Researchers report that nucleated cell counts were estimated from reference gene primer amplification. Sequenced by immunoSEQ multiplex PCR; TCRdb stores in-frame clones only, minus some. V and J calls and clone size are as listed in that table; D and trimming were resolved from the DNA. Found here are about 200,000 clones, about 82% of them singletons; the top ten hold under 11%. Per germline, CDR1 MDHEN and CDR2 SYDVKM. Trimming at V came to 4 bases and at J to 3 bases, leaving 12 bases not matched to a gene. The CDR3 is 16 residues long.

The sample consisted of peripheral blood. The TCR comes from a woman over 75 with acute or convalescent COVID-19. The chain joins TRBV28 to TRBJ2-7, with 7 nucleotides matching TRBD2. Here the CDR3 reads CASSYEGRDYRYEQYF. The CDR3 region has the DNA TGTGCCAGCAGTTACGAGGGTCGGGACTACCGCTACGAGCAGTACTTC.